This T cell receptor (beta chain) was sequenced for a study of control samples from healthy donors and cancer patients. TCRdb's copy holds only in-frame clones and misses some; the assay was immunoSEQ multiplex PCR. The sample has 170,000 or so clones; almost 90% are singletons. The trim removed 3 bases at V and 10 bases at J, leaving 4 bases unmatched. CDR1 is MNHEY, CDR2 SVGAGI, per germline. The CDR3 contains 12 residues. The sample consisted of blood. The source is a woman in her fifties or sixties in good health. V gene TRBV6-5 combines with J gene TRBJ1-2, with 8 nucleotides matching TRBD1. DNA of the CDR3: TGTGCCAGCAGTTATGGACAGGGCCCCTACACCTTC. It specifies CASSYGQGPYTF.